This entry lists 9 T cell receptor beta chains sequenced from one sample in a study of high-grade serous ovarian cancer treatment subgroups (dated by TCRdb to the early 2020s). The tumor samples were collected prior to definitive surgery or chemotherapy. To prepare the library, the immunoSEQ multiplex PCR assay was applied. TCRdb limited this immuneACCESS table to in-frame rearrangements with V and J called. A share of clones is missing; checked studies link under half to unresolved V genes, and the rest is unexplained. The sample table contains about 12,000 clones; only one count was recorded for 88% of them. Of the sample, approximately 2.9% falls within the top ten clones. Specimen: tumor tissue. Receptors were obtained from a human donor with high-grade serous ovarian cancer.

This clone came up once. The J gene is TRBJ2-1, the V gene TRBV7-8; 12 bases agree with TRBD2. V dropped 3 bases and J dropped 6; count of bases not matched to a gene: 0. From germline, CDR1 is SGHVS and CDR2 FQNEAQ. This CDR3 has 14 residues. In DNA, the CDR3 is TGTGCCAGCAGCTTGGGACTAGCGGGCAATGAGCAGTTCTTC. Amino acids: CASSLGLAGNEQFF.

This chain uses TRBV27 with TRBJ2-2; D is unclear. The CDR3 is 13 residues long. Between the trimmed V and J ends, which lost 5 bases and 0 bases, there was a span of 4 bases. CDR1 and CDR2 (germline): MNHEY, SMNVEV (reference sequence). The DNA for the CDR3 is TGTGCCAGCAGTCACGCGAACACCGGGGAGCTGTTTTTT. Amino acids: CASSHANTGELFF.

The chain recombines TRBV19 with TRBJ1-1, with 7 bases matching TRBD1. Trimming cost V 9 bases and J 0 bases; bases outside gene matches: 10. The CDR3 extends over 15 amino acids. From germline, CDR1 is LNHDA and CDR2 SQIVND (reference sequence). In nucleotides, the CDR3 is TGTGCCAGCGCGCGGGACAGCTCAATGAACACTGAAGCTTTCTTT. Encoded protein: CASARDSSMNTEAFF.

This clone was observed a few times. V is TRBV7-2 and J is TRBJ1-1; no definite D call. This CDR3 spans 14 amino acids. Germline CDR1 SGHTA, CDR2 FQGNSA. V lost 4 bases and J 0 bases, leaving 9 bases between the germline ends. The CDR3 region is CASSSGGVNTEAFF. CDR3 bases: TGTGCCAGCAGCTCGGGAGGAGTGAACACTGAAGCTTTCTTT.

This clone occurred a few times. The CDR3 region is CSAGRQGEGYTF. The CDR3 DNA follows: TGCAGCGCCGGGAGACAGGGGGAAGGCTACACCTTC. The V and J genes are TRBV29-1 and TRBJ1-2; 9 bases align to TRBD1. CDR1 is SQVTM and CDR2 is ANQGSEA in the germline V gene. V lost 7 bases, J lost 8 bases, and 8 bases stayed unmatched. This CDR3 contains 12 residues.

This clone was observed a handful of times. V usage is TRBV25-1 and J usage is TRBJ1-2; TRBD1 agrees at 9 bases. With 8 bases clipped from V and 8 bases from J, the junction kept 3 bases outside the gene matches. Germline V gene data show CDR1 as MGHDK and CDR2 as SYGVNS. There are 11 residues in the CDR3. The CDR3 here is CASGTGYGYTF. The CDR3, as DNA: TGTGCCAGCGGGACAGGGTACGGCTACACCTTC.

The chain joins TRBV4-2 to TRBJ1-5, with TRBD1 matching over 9 bases. Per the germline V gene, CDR1 is LGHNA and CDR2 is YNFKEQ. Trimming removed 10 bases from V and 3 bases from J; junction bases left unmatched: 7. The CDR3 is made up of 14 amino acids. CDR3 sequence (DNA): TGTGCCACCGGCCGGGACAGGGACAATCAGCCCCAGCATTTT. Encoded protein: CATGRDRDNQPQHF.

This sequence joins TRBV9 and TRBJ2-3; TRBD1 aligns across 7 bases. The junction had 12 bases not matched to a gene; V was cut back by 4 bases and J by 1 base. Per the germline V gene, CDR1 is SGDLS and CDR2 is YYNGEE. This CDR3 spans 17 amino acids. The CDR3 nucleotides are TGTGCCAGCAGCCTAGGGGGCGCCAGGGGAGGCACAGATACGCAGTATTTT. Protein: CASSLGGARGGTDTQYF.

This sequence joins TRBV11-1 and TRBJ2-3, with 7 bases that match TRBD1. Trimming removed 4 bases from V and 1 base from J; junction bases left unmatched: 8. CDR3 length: 16 residues. The V gene's germline CDR1 is SGHAT and CDR2 FQDESV (reference sequence). CDR3 DNA sequence: TGTGCCAGCAGCTCACGACAGGGTGTCGGCACAGATACGCAGTATTTT. Its protein is CASSSRQGVGTDTQYF.